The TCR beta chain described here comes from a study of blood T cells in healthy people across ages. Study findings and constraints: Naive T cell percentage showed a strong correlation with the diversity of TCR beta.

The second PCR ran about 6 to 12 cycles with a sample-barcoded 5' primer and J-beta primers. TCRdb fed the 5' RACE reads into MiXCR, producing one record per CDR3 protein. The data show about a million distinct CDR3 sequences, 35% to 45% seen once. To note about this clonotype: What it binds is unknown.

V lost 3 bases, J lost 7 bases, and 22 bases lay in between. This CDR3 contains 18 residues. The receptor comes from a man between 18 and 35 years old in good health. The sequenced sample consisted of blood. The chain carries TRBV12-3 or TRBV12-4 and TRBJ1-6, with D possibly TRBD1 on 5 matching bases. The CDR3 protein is CASSFGTELLSLNSPLHF. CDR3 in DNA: TGTGCCAGCAGTTTCGGGACGGAGCTTCTATCCTTGAATTCACCCCTCCACTTT.